What follows are 13 T cell receptor beta chains derived from one specimen sequenced in a study of shared clonotypes between healthy human individuals. Data came from immunoSEQ multiplex PCR; TCRdb stores just in-frame clones and leaves some out. The sample shows about 520,000 clones, around four fifths of them seen only once. Input material: PBMCs. These receptors came from a woman aged 40 to 50 in good health. Some clones in this sample may be carry-over from other donors' samples.

The chain employs TRBV7-9 and TRBJ2-1; no definite D call. The CDR3 is made up of 16 amino acids. V was clipped by 1 base and J by 0 bases, with 10 bases between them. Germline assignment: CDR1 SEHNR and CDR2 FQNEAQ (reference sequence). CDR3 amino acids: CASSLDSLGSYNEQFF. The CDR3 DNA sequence: TGTGCCAGCAGCTTAGACAGCTTAGGCTCCTACAATGAGCAGTTCTTC.

V is TRBV7-2 and J is TRBJ2-4; 9 bases line up with TRBD2. Trimming removed 5 bases from V and 6 bases from J; junction bases left unmatched: 8. Germline V gives CDR1 SGHTA, CDR2 FQGNSA. CDR3 size: 15 residues. The CDR3 spells CASSRGTSLGNIQYF. The CDR3 DNA reads as TGTGCCAGCAGCCGTGGGACTAGCCTCGGAAACATTCAGTACTTC.

V is TRBV6-1 and J is TRBJ1-2, with TRBD1 identical over 10 bases. The CDR3 is made up of 15 amino acids. From germline, CDR1 is MNHNS and CDR2 SASEGT. V dropped 3 bases and J dropped 4; count of bases not matched to a gene: 5. CDR3 loop: CASSDLTGGSYGYTF. CDR3 sequence (DNA): TGTGCCAGCAGTGATTTGACAGGGGGCAGCTATGGCTACACCTTC.

The chain uses TRBV5-4 and TRBJ2-5; the D is unclear. Trimming took 4 bases from V and 1 from J, leaving 11 bases between them. The CDR3 has 14 amino acids. Germline lookup yields CDR1 SGHNT and CDR2 YYREEE (reference sequence). The CDR3 loop reads CASSPGGSQETQYF. CDR3 sequence (DNA): TGTGCCAGCAGCCCTGGTGGCTCCCAAGAGACCCAGTACTTC.

V and J are TRBV7-8 and TRBJ2-1, with D perhaps TRBD1 or TRBD2 (6 bases each). The ends were cut back, 0 bases at V and 8 bases at J, with 17 bases in the middle. The CDR3 sequence is 16 residues long. The germline gives CDR1 SGHVS, CDR2 FQNEAQ. CDR3 nucleotides: TGTGCCAGCAGCTTAGCGGTAGCGGCAGGGGTACATGAGCAGTTCTTC. Amino acids: CASSLAVAAGVHEQFF.

V is TRBV7-9 and J is TRBJ1-1; D unresolved. Germline CDR1 SEHNR, CDR2 FQNEAQ (reference sequence). CDR3 length: 12 residues. V was shortened by 7 bases and J by 3 bases, with 9 bases between the two germline ends. CDR3 protein: CASTAGYTEAFF. Here the CDR3 DNA reads TGTGCCAGCACCGCCGGGTACACTGAAGCTTTCTTT.

The chain combines TRBV28 with TRBJ2-5; TRBD1 agrees at 8 bases. Germline CDR1 reads MDHEN; CDR2 reads SYDVKM. The V gene end was trimmed by 4 bases and the J gene end by 1 base; junction bases not matched to a gene: 8. The CDR3 runs 16 residues. The CDR3 sequence: CASSSRTGPIQETQYF. The CDR3 nucleotides read TGTGCCAGCAGTTCCCGGACAGGGCCAATCCAAGAGACCCAGTACTTC.

In this sample, this clone turned up once. The V call is TRBV11-2, the J call TRBJ2-5; TRBD2 agrees at 12 bases. Germline V gene sequence: CDR1 SGHAT, CDR2 FQNNGV. J was trimmed by 5 bases and V by 2 bases; bases with no gene match: 6. This CDR3 spans 16 amino acids. CDR3 bases: TGTGCCAGCAGCTTAAGACTAGCGGGAGAAGGGGAGACCCAGTACTTC. Translating it yields CASSLRLAGEGETQYF.

The chain links TRBV30 to TRBJ2-1, with 10 bases identical to TRBD1. This CDR3 region has 14 residues. Germline CDR1 reads GTSNPN; CDR2 reads SVGIG (reference sequence). J gave up 5 bases and V 4 bases, and 5 bases lay outside the gene matches. CDR3 protein: CAWNRDRGHNEQFF. CDR3 sequence (DNA): TGTGCCTGGAACCGGGACAGGGGCCACAATGAGCAGTTCTTC.

This sequence joins TRBV5-1 and TRBJ2-3, with D perhaps TRBD2 (5 bases). The germline V gene encodes CDR1 SGHRS and CDR2 YFSETQ. Between the trimmed V and J ends, which lost 0 bases and 5 bases, there was a span of 13 bases. The CDR3 spans 15 residues. CDR3 loop: CASSLAGVAGDTQYF. The CDR3 DNA reads as TGCGCCAGCAGCTTGGCCGGGGTGGCAGGAGATACGCAGTATTTT.

The rearrangement joins TRBV5-1 to TRBJ1-4, with D hard to call. CDR3 length equals 13 residues. The germline gives CDR1 SGHRS, CDR2 YFSETQ. The germline V and J ends were trimmed by 7 bases and 5 bases, with 12 bases remaining between them. The CDR3: CASARTKNEKLFF. The DNA of the CDR3 is TGCGCCAGCGCCCGGACTAAAAATGAAAAACTGTTTTTT.

This rearrangement joins TRBV7-9 to TRBJ2-1, with D perhaps assigned TRBD1 or TRBD2 (7 bases each). The V gene's germline CDR1 is SEHNR and CDR2 FQNEAQ (reference sequence). V was cut by 1 base and J by 4 bases, with 11 bases left in between. CDR3 length equals 15 residues. The CDR3 loop is CASSLGGGQYNEQFF. CDR3 DNA: TGTGCCAGCAGCTTAGGCGGGGGACAGTACAATGAGCAGTTCTTC. Full variable domain (remainder filled in from reference TRBV7-9 and TRBJ2-1): DTGVSQNPRHKITKRGQNVTFRCDPISEHNRLYWYRQTLGQGPEFLTYFQNEAQLEKSRLLSDRFSAERPKGSFSTLEIQRTEQGDSAMYLCASSLGGGQYNEQFFGPGTRLTVL.

On this clone: The sample has other DNA sequences that encode this CDR3 too. The chain combines TRBV30 with TRBJ2-3, with 10 bases matching TRBD2. After removal of 0 bases from V and 3 bases from J, the junction contained 3 bases not matched to a gene. Germline CDR1 is GTSNPN and CDR2 is SVGIG (reference sequence). The CDR3 has 15 amino acids. As DNA, the CDR3 is TGTGCCTGGAGTGTACGAGCGGGAGGGACAGATACGCAGTATTTT. Protein product: CAWSVRAGGTDTQYF. Full variable domain (remainder filled in from reference TRBV30 and TRBJ2-3): SQTIHQWPATLVQPVGSPLSLECTVEGTSNPNLYWYRQAAGRGLQLLFYSVGIGQISSEVPQNLSASRPQDRQFILSSKKLLLSDSGFYLCAWSVRAGGTDTQYFGPGTRLTVL.